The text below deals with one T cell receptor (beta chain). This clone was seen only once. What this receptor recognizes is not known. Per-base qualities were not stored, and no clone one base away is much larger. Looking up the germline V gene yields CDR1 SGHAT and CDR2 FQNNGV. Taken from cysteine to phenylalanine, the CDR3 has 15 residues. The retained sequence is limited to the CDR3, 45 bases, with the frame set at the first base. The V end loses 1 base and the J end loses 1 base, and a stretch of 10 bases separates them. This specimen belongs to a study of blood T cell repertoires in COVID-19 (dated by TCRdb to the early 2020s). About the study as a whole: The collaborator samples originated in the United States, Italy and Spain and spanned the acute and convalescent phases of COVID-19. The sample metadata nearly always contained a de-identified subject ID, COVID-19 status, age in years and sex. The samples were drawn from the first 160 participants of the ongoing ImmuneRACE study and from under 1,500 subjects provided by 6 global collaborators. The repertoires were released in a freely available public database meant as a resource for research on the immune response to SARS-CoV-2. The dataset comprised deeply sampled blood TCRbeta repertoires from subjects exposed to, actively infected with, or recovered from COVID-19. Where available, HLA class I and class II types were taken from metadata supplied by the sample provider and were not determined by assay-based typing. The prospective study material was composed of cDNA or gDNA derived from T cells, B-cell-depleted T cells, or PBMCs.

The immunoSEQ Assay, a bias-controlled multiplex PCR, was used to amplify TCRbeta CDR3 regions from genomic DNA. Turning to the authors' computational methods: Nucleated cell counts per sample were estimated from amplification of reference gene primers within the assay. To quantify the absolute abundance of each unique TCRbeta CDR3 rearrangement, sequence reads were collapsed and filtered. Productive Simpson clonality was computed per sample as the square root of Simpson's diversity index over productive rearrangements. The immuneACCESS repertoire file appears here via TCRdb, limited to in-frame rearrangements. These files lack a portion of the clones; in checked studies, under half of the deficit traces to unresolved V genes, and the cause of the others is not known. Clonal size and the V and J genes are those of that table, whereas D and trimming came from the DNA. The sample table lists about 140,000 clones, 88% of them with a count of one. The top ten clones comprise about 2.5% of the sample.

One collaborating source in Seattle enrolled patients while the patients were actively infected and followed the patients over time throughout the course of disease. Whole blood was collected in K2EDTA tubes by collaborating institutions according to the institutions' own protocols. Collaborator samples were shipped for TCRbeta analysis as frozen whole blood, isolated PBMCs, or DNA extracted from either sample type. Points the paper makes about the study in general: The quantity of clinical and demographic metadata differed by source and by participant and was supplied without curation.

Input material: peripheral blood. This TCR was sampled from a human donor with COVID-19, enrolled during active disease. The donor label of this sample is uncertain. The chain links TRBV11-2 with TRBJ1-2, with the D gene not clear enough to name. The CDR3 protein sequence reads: CASSLAGVINYGYTF. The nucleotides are TGTGCCAGCAGCTTAGCCGGAGTAATTAACTATGGCTACACCTTC.